The 22 T cell receptor beta chains presented below share a single source sample, sequenced in a study of T cell responses to AZD1222 COVID-19 vaccine. Clones were read by immunoSEQ multiplex PCR, and TCRdb kept only the in-frame ones, dropping some. The sample includes around 190,000 clones, 80% to 95% of them seen just once. The starting material was peripheral blood, obtained on day 0 of AZD1222 vaccination. Source of these receptors: an adult in good health.

CDR3 in DNA: TGTGCCACCAGTATCGGTAGGGGGCCGGATACGCAGTATTTT. This sequence encodes CATSIGRGPDTQYF. The chain carries TRBV24-1 and TRBJ2-3; 7 nucleotides line up with TRBD1. The CDR3 is 14 amino acids. Germline CDR1 KGHDR, CDR2 SFDVKD. The V gene end was trimmed by 6 bases and the J gene end by 6 bases; junction bases not matched to a gene: 8.

This CDR3 reads CASRPTEPNTEAFF. DNA of the CDR3: TGTGCCAGCAGACCTACAGAACCGAACACTGAAGCTTTCTTT. V usage is TRBV6-6 and J usage is TRBJ1-1; no definite D call. V was clipped by 6 bases and J by 1 base, with 12 bases between them. The germline CDR1 and CDR2 sequences are MNHNY and SVGAGI (reference sequence). The length of the CDR3 is 14 residues.

The chain uses TRBV5-1 and TRBJ1-3; no clear D. V lost 0 bases and J lost 9, with 13 bases in between. This CDR3 has 14 residues. Per the germline V gene, CDR1 is SGHRS and CDR2 is YFSETQ. CDR3 in amino acids: CASSLETVGGTIYF. CDR3 bases: TGCGCCAGCAGCTTGGAAACGGTGGGAGGCACCATATATTTT.

The chain links TRBV28 to TRBJ1-3; D gene ambiguous. CDR1 is MDHEN, CDR2 SYDVKM, per germline. CDR3 length equals 15 residues. V was clipped by 3 bases and J by 2 bases, with 11 bases between them. The CDR3 DNA is TGTGCCAGCAGTTTGTACTGGGAAACTGGAAACACCATATATTTT. Its translation is CASSLYWETGNTIYF.

The rearrangement uses TRBV19 and TRBJ1-4; D possibly corresponds to TRBD1 (5 bases). CDR3 length: 15 amino acids. Germline loops: CDR1 LNHDA, CDR2 SQIVND (reference sequence). V lost 2 bases to trimming and J lost 7 bases, with 14 bases between them. CDR3 coding DNA: TGTGCCAGTAGTATACGGGAGGCCGGGGGTGAAAAACTGTTTTTT. The encoded protein is CASSIREAGGEKLFF.

The chain links TRBV27 to TRBJ1-1, with 8 bases that match TRBD1. Unmatched junction bases numbered 3, after V lost 4 bases and J lost 5 bases. The CDR3 runs to 13 residues. Germline values: CDR1 MNHEY, CDR2 SMNVEV (reference sequence). CDR3 protein: CASSSGGFTEAFF. The CDR3 coding sequence is TGTGCCAGCAGTTCAGGGGGCTTTACTGAAGCTTTCTTT.

CDR3 sequence: CASSQRGGNYGYTF. The CDR3 nucleotides are TGTGCCAGCAGCCAACGTGGGGGGAACTATGGCTACACCTTC. The chain links TRBV3-1 (or the pseudogene TRBV3-2) to TRBJ1-2; the D gene is possibly TRBD1 (5 bases). CDR1 is LGHDT, CDR2 YNNKEL, per germline (reference sequence). The V and J ends lost 2 bases and 2 bases respectively, with 9 bases between them. The CDR3 extends over 14 amino acids.

The chain has TRBV30 and TRBJ1-5, with unresolved D. The CDR3 has 14 amino acids. CDR1 and CDR2 (germline): GTSNPN, SVGIG (reference sequence). V was pared by 0 bases and J by 4 bases, with 10 bases between. The CDR3 protein is CAWSVWQENQPQHF. The CDR3 DNA sequence: TGTGCCTGGAGTGTATGGCAGGAGAATCAGCCCCAGCATTTT.

The chain carries TRBV18 and TRBJ1-4, with D uncertain. Trimming cost V 5 bases and J 8 bases, with 15 bases left between them. This CDR3 contains 14 residues. CDR1 is KGHSH, CDR2 LQKENI, per germline. Here the CDR3 DNA reads TGTGCCAGCTCAAGTCCCCAGGTGGACGAAAAACTGTTTTTT. Amino acids: CASSSPQVDEKLFF. Variable domain in full (rest from reference TRBV18 and TRBJ1-4): NAGVMQNPRHLVRRRGQEARLRCSPMKGHSHVYWYRQLPEEGLKFMVYLQKENIIDESGMPKERFSAEFPKEGPSILRIQQVVRGDSAAYFCASSSPQVDEKLFFGSGTQLSVL.

CDR3 sequence: CASSYSPQSATNEKLFF. The CDR3 DNA sequence: TGCGCCAGCAGCTACTCCCCCCAGTCGGCAACTAATGAAAAACTGTTTTTT. The gene calls are TRBV5-1 and TRBJ1-4; the D is unclear. The germline V gene has CDR1 SGHRS and CDR2 YFSETQ. The CDR3 runs 17 residues. V lost 3 bases, J lost 0 bases, and 15 bases lay in between.

The CDR3 loop reads CASSPRDGYGYTF. CDR3 in DNA: TGTGCCAGCAGCCCGAGGGACGGCTATGGCTACACCTTC. The J gene is TRBJ1-2, the V gene TRBV7-8; TRBD1 might be the D (5 bases). The germline V gene encodes CDR1 SGHVS and CDR2 FQNEAQ. V was trimmed by 5 bases and J by 4 bases, leaving 11 bases between them. The CDR3 is made up of 13 amino acids. Complete variable domain (other parts from reference TRBV7-8 and TRBJ1-2): GAGVSQSPRYKVAKRGQDVALRCDPISGHVSLFWYQQALGQGPEFLTYFQNEAQLDKSGLPSDRFFAERPEGSVSTLKIQRTQQEDSAVYLCASSPRDGYGYTFGSGTRLTVV.

The rearrangement links TRBV14 to TRBJ2-5; the match to TRBD2 covers 8 bases. Germline loops: CDR1 SGHDN, CDR2 FVKESK. V was clipped by 2 bases and J by 2 bases; unmatched bases: 7. CDR3 length equals 16 residues. Here the CDR3 reads CASSQSRGGHQETQYF. CDR3 DNA sequence: TGTGCCAGCAGCCAATCCCGCGGGGGGCATCAAGAGACCCAGTACTTC.

This clone was picked up one time. The chain has TRBV3-1 (or the pseudogene TRBV3-2) and TRBJ1-4; possibly TRBD1 for D (5 bases). The CDR3 length is 16 residues. CDR1 and CDR2 from the germline V gene are LGHDT and YNNKEL (reference sequence). Trimming left V 2 bases short and J 0 bases short, with 10 bases between. CDR3 protein: CASSQYRGTTNEKLFF. As DNA, the CDR3 is TGTGCCAGCAGCCAATATCGGGGCACAACTAATGAAAAACTGTTTTTT.

The genes are TRBV29-1 and TRBJ2-3; possible D gene TRBD2, 5 bases. Trimming removed 3 bases at V and 6 bases at J, with 10 bases between. CDR3 length: 12 residues. CDR1 SQVTM and CDR2 ANQGSEA come from the germline V gene. The CDR3 nucleotides read TGCAGCGTTGACAGGACTGGGGATACGCAGTATTTT. As protein: CSVDRTGDTQYF.

The chain links TRBV2 to TRBJ1-6; TRBD1 aligns across 8 bases. The CDR3 is made up of 14 amino acids. Germline lookup yields CDR1 SNHLY and CDR2 FYNNEI. The V gene end was trimmed by 6 bases and the J gene end by 9 bases; junction bases not matched to a gene: 7. The CDR3 region is CASSGQGSASPLHF. As DNA, the CDR3 is TGTGCCAGCAGCGGACAGGGATCGGCTTCACCCCTCCACTTT.

This chain joins TRBV2 and TRBJ1-5, with TRBD1 matching 9 bases. Germline V lookup: CDR1 SNHLY, CDR2 FYNNEI. With V trimmed by 6 bases and J by 2 bases, 8 bases remained unmatched. The CDR3 is made up of 16 amino acids. This chain's CDR3 is CASRTGGAGGNQPQHF. Here the CDR3 DNA reads TGTGCCAGCAGAACAGGGGGCGCGGGAGGCAATCAGCCCCAGCATTTT.

The CDR3: CASSLEGRTYGYTF. The CDR3 DNA follows: TGCGCCAGCAGCTTGGAAGGCAGAACGTATGGCTACACCTTC. J is TRBJ1-2 and V is TRBV5-1; no firm D call. Germline-derived CDR1 and CDR2 are SGHRS and YFSETQ. The V gene lost 0 bases and the J gene lost 5 bases, with 11 bases spanning the gap. There are 14 residues in the CDR3.

This clone was seen only a few times. The genes are TRBV11-3 and TRBJ2-2; D is uncertain. The CDR3 extends over 14 amino acids. Germline CDR1 reads SGHNT; CDR2 reads YENEEA. V dropped 3 bases and J dropped 5 bases, with 10 bases sitting between them. The CDR3 DNA follows: TGTGCCAGCAGCTTTACACAAGCAACCGGGGAGCTGTTTTTT. Amino acid sequence: CASSFTQATGELFF.

The rearrangement joins TRBV15 to TRBJ2-5, with 9 nucleotides matching TRBD1. The J segment lost 2 bases and the V segment lost 1 base, leaving 8 bases of the junction unmatched. CDR3 length equals 17 residues. Germline V gene data show CDR1 as LNHNV and CDR2 as YYDKDF (reference sequence). CDR3 nucleotides: TGTGCCACCAGCAGAGGCCGGACAGGGGCAAGGCAAGAGACCCAGTACTTC. Residues: CATSRGRTGARQETQYF.

The chain is built from TRBV6-6 and TRBJ1-1; TRBD1 matches at 11 bases. Germline values: CDR1 MNHNY, CDR2 SVGAGI (reference sequence). V shed 5 bases and J 5 bases; nucleotides not matched to a gene: 13. The CDR3 covers 17 residues. The CDR3 DNA is TGTGCCAGCAGTCCGGCACCCGGGACAGGGGGGTGGACTGAAGCTTTCTTT. Translating gives CASSPAPGTGGWTEAFF.

This chain links TRBV18 with TRBJ2-2; tentative D call: TRBD2 (6 bases). Germline CDR1 reads KGHSH; CDR2 reads LQKENI. The V and J ends lost 3 bases and 2 bases respectively, with 10 bases between them. This CDR3 is built from 15 residues. The CDR3 bases are TGTGCCAGCTCACCTGGCGGGGATAACACCGGGGAGCTGTTTTTT. Translation gives CASSPGGDNTGELFF.

The chain employs TRBV7-9 and TRBJ1-3, with D uncertain. Trimming shortened V by 5 bases and J by 4 bases, and 6 bases separated the two germline ends. Germline CDR1 reads SEHNR; CDR2 reads FQNEAQ (reference sequence). The CDR3 extends over 12 amino acids. The CDR3 is CASSPTGNTIYF. In DNA, the CDR3 is TGTGCCAGCAGCCCGACAGGAAACACCATATATTTT. Full variable domain (remainder filled in from reference TRBV7-9 and TRBJ1-3): DTGVSQNPRHKITKRGQNVTFRCDPISEHNRLYWYRQTLGQGPEFLTYFQNEAQLEKSRLLSDRFSAERPKGSFSTLEIQRTEQGDSAMYLCASSPTGNTIYFGEGSWLTVV.